This T cell receptor beta chain was recorded in a study of T-cell memory formation after mild COVID-19. As for the study in general: Largely donor-specific sequence clusters came from a couple of donors. Findings and limits, study-wide: Clones contracting across day 15 to 85 had a balanced CD4/CD8 profile; later expanding clones leaned CD4+. CD4+ contracting clones lay mainly in CM and EM, CD8+ ones in EMRA. Several responding clones turned up in pre-infection memory, indicating that cross-reactive memory may have taken part.

MiXCR was run by TCRdb on the 5' RACE reads, yielding one entry per CDR3 protein. The table records 210,000 or so distinct CDR3 sequences, under 12% of them present only once. On this clonotype itself: Its target is unknown.

The ends lost 5 bases at V and 5 bases at J; junction bases unmatched: 10. Germline values: CDR1 SGHTA, CDR2 FQGTGA. The CDR3 length is 16 residues. The receptor was derived from a man in his late teens or twenties who had mild COVID-19 (a few samples of this study predate the infection). Cell type and time point are not known. V and J are TRBV7-3 and TRBJ2-2; 8 bases are a match to TRBD2. Material: PBMCs or a T cell subset sorted from them (not recorded which). CDR3 protein: CASSNSGGARTGELFF. The DNA of the CDR3 is TGTGCCAGCAGCAATTCGGGAGGGGCGCGTACCGGGGAGCTGTTTTTT.